Included here is one T cell receptor (beta chain) sequence, with context. Its antigen is undetermined. CDR1 and CDR2 from the germline V gene are SEHNR and FQNEAQ (reference sequence). This CDR3 comprises 16 residues. V was cut by 3 bases and J by 5 bases, with 19 bases left in between. Autoimmune disease history or systemic immunosuppression meant exclusion. The method was immunoSEQ multiplex PCR; TCRdb's version includes in-frame clones alone and lacks a portion of them. This sample carries 55,000 to 85,000 clones, 91% of them seen once, and the ten largest clones take about 0.31%. This record belongs to a study of OX40 agonist ivuxolimab in advanced cancers. Across the study: Patients were treated with ivuxolimab, an agonistic anti-OX40 (CD134) antibody.

Points from the study as a whole: CD8+ T cells averaged more expanded clones than CD4+. Partial responders treated at 0.1-3.0 mg/kg exhibited clonal expansion among the lowest measured.

Sequenced here: CD4+ or CD8+ T cells sorted from blood, sampled in a trial of the OX40 agonist ivuxolimab. V gene TRBV7-9 combines with J gene TRBJ1-2, with a weak D call TRBD1 (5 bases). The receptor's source is an adult with an advanced solid tumor such as melanoma, head and neck, liver or kidney cancer. Here the CDR3 reads CASSFKGQGRGYGYTF. CDR3 in DNA: TGTGCCAGCAGCTTTAAAGGACAAGGGAGGGGTTATGGCTACACCTTC.